The present T cell receptor (beta chain) was sequenced within a study of long-term antiretroviral therapy in people with HIV. Study in general: The earliest samples predate the 2015 immediate-ART recommendation by about a decade.

Survey-level resolution applied to immunoSEQ assay v3.0. The data were produced by immunoSEQ multiplex PCR, yet TCRdb's version contains in-frame clones alone and is incomplete. Of 30,000 to 40,000 clones in the sample, over 75% were seen once. Every one of the donors gave at least one pre-ART PBMC sample and at least two post-ART PBMC samples. Findings and caveats of the study: Whichever time point was examined, clones expanded before ART dominated the repertoire. The data indicate that diversity increased after ART but remained below transplant donor controls.

This clone was observed a few times. The target antigen is unknown. Sample: unsorted PBMCs, taken 1.5 years after starting antiretroviral therapy. The sequence derives from a young man with HIV.

The CDR3 loop reads CASSSSPLTGGISDEQYF. CDR3 DNA sequence: TGTGCCAGCAGCTCTTCTCCTTTGACAGGGGGGATCTCGGACGAGCAGTACTTC. The gene calls are TRBV7-7 and TRBJ2-7; 9 positions match TRBD1. This CDR3 region has 18 residues. CDR1 SSHAT and CDR2 FNYEAQ come from the germline V gene (reference sequence). The ends lost 4 bases at V and 5 bases at J; junction bases unmatched: 18.